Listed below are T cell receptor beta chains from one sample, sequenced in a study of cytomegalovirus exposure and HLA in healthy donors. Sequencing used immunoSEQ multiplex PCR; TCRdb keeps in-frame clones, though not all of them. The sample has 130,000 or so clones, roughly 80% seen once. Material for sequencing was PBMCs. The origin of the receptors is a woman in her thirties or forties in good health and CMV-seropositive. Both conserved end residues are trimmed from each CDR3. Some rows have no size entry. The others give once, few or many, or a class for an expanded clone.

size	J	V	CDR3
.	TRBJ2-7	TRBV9	ASSLGRRGGDEQY
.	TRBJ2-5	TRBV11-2	ASSLSGGAGETQY
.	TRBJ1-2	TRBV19	ASFKRTGSYSDGYT
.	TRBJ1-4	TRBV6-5	ASSYSYRVGTEKLF
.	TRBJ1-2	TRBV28	ASSSTPDWNGYT
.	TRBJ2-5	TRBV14	ASSLVAGGQETQY
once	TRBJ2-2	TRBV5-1	ASATGGGGELF
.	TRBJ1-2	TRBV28	ASGGLYGYT
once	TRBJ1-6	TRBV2	ASRAGPLPLH
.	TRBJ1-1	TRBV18	ASSPLDTEAF
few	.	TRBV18	ASSLGQGIYEQY
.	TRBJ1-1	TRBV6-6	ASSYSESEAF
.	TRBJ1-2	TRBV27	ASSTTRGGYT
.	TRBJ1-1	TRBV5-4	ASSKGVGDTEAF
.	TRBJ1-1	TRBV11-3	ASSLERGTEAF
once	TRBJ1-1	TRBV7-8	ASSLGTGKMNTEAF
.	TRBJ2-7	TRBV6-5	ASSYSGTGGTYEQY
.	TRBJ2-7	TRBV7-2	ASSSYSEQY